The 32 T cell receptor beta chains reported below all come from one sample, sequenced in a study of OX40 agonist ivuxolimab in advanced cancers. Sequenced by immunoSEQ multiplex PCR; TCRdb stores in-frame clones only, minus some. This sample carries 44,000 or so clones, around 80% of them seen once, and the ten largest clones take around 6.8%. Here the sequenced sample was CD4+ or CD8+ T cells sorted from blood, taken in a trial of the OX40 agonist ivuxolimab. The receptors were sampled from an adult with an advanced solid tumor such as melanoma, head and neck, liver or kidney cancer.

This chain joins TRBV5-6 and TRBJ1-2; no definite D call. The CDR3 covers 17 residues. The germline V and J ends were trimmed by 2 bases and 2 bases, with 19 bases remaining between them. Germline V CDR1 and CDR2: SGHDT, YYEEEE. CDR3 amino acids: CASSFQTSRVTNYGYTF. The CDR3 DNA reads as TGTGCCAGCAGCTTTCAGACGTCCCGGGTTACCAACTATGGCTACACCTTC.

The rearrangement joins TRBV7-2 to TRBJ2-7; D remains unclear. Trimming took 2 bases from V and 0 from J, leaving 8 bases between them. This CDR3 comprises 14 residues. The germline CDR1 and CDR2 sequences are SGHTA and FQGNSA. The CDR3 DNA reads as TGTGCCAGCAGCTTAACAGTAAGCTCCTACGAGCAGTACTTC. Translated, it gives CASSLTVSSYEQYF.

The V gene is TRBV5-6, the J gene TRBJ2-5, with D possibly being TRBD1 (6 bases). This CDR3 comprises 13 residues. Germline CDR1 reads SGHDT; CDR2 reads YYEEEE. Trimming pared 4 bases from V and 5 bases from J, leaving 12 bases between. CDR3: CASSRDRLETQYF. The CDR3 DNA is TGTGCCAGCAGCCGCGACAGGCTGGAGACCCAGTACTTC. The whole variable domain, remainder taken from reference TRBV5-6 and TRBJ2-5, is DAGVTQSPTHLIKTRGQQVTLRCSPKSGHDTVSWYQQALGQGPQFIFQYYEEEERQRGNFPDRFSGHQFPNYSSELNVNALLLGDSALYLCASSRDRLETQYFGPGTRLLVL.

The chain links TRBV5-4 to TRBJ2-5; 7 nucleotides line up with TRBD1. CDR1 is SGHNT, CDR2 YYREEE, per germline (reference sequence). With V trimmed by 2 bases and J by 4 bases, 8 bases remained unmatched. The CDR3 sequence is 15 residues long. CDR3 sequence reads: CASSFGWAGGETQYF. As DNA, the CDR3 is TGTGCCAGCAGCTTCGGCTGGGCAGGGGGAGAGACCCAGTACTTC.

This clone was observed once. This sequence joins TRBV7-9 and TRBJ2-4; the D gene is possibly TRBD1 (5 bases). The CDR3 runs 14 residues. V was shortened by 1 base and J by 6 bases, with 10 bases between the two germline ends. Looked up from germline, CDR1 is SEHNR and CDR2 is FQNEAQ (reference sequence). The CDR3 region has the DNA TGTGCCAGCAGCTTAGTGGGGCATAGAAACATTCAGTACTTC. Translation: CASSLVGHRNIQYF.

The V and J genes are TRBV11-3 and TRBJ2-5, with 7 bases fitting TRBD2. The CDR3 totals 15 residues. The trim removed 5 bases at V and 5 bases at J, leaving 11 bases unmatched. Germline V gene data show CDR1 as SGHNT and CDR2 as YENEEA. CDR3: CASSLRGVQWETQYF. CDR3 bases: TGTGCCAGCAGCCTCCGGGGGGTCCAGTGGGAGACCCAGTACTTC.

J is TRBJ1-2 and V is TRBV2; possibly TRBD1 for D (5 bases). Trimming removed 4 bases at V and 2 bases at J, with 11 bases between. CDR3 length equals 14 residues. In germline, CDR1 is SNHLY, CDR2 FYNNEI. The CDR3: CASSVEGPNYGYTF. Here the CDR3 DNA reads TGTGCCAGCAGTGTGGAGGGGCCCAACTATGGCTACACCTTC.

This clone was seen a handful of times. This sequence joins TRBV7-7 and TRBJ2-7; D assignment may be TRBD1 or TRBD2 (5 bases each). This CDR3 comprises 13 residues. CDR1 is SSHAT, CDR2 FNYEAQ, per germline (reference sequence). Trimming removed 5 bases at V and 1 base at J, with 9 bases between. CDR3 in DNA: TGTGCCAGCAGCCCGGGACGGTCCTACGAGCAGTACTTC. It specifies CASSPGRSYEQYF.

The J gene is TRBJ2-1, the V gene TRBV21-1; the table's D call TRBD2 went unverified against the DNA. TRBV21-1 represents a pseudogene. The CDR3 has 15 residues. CDR3 in amino acids: CASTRLAGGGNEQFF. The CDR3 DNA follows: TGTGCCAGCACCAGGCTAGCGGGAGGTGGCAATGAGCAGTTCTTC.

This clone has just one count. The rearrangement links TRBV19 to TRBJ1-6; 9 bases are a match to TRBD1. Germline V gene data show CDR1 as LNHDA and CDR2 as SQIVND (reference sequence). This CDR3 has 17 amino acids. With 3 bases clipped from V and 8 bases from J, the junction kept 11 bases outside the gene matches. Here the CDR3 DNA reads TGTGCCAGTAGTATCCGGACAGGGGAGTTTCATGATTCACCCCTCCACTTT. This translates into CASSIRTGEFHDSPLHF.

The chain employs TRBV2 and TRBJ2-2; 9 bases align to TRBD1. The V and J ends lost 7 bases and 5 bases, in that order; junction bases with no gene match: 8. CDR3 length equals 15 residues. Germline CDR1 reads SNHLY; CDR2 reads FYNNEI. In DNA form, the CDR3 reads TGTGCCAGCATGGCCGGACAGGGGCGTACCGGGGAGCTGTTTTTT. Translating it yields CASMAGQGRTGELFF. Based on the CDR3 plus reference TRBV2 and TRBJ2-2, the full variable domain is EPEVTQTPSHQVTQMGQEVILRCVPISNHLYFYWYRQILGQKVEFLVSFYNNEISEKSEIFDDQFSVERPDGSNFTLKIRSTKLEDSAMYFCASMAGQGRTGELFFGEGSRLTVL.

The rearrangement uses TRBV14 and TRBJ2-1; TRBD2 matches 8 bases. J was trimmed by 6 bases and V by 7 bases; bases with no gene match: 11. Germline V gives CDR1 SGHDN, CDR2 FVKESK. The CDR3 has 15 amino acids. The DNA for the CDR3 is TGTGCCAGCACCCCACTCGGCGGGAGGAGCAATGAGCAGTTCTTC. Its protein is CASTPLGGRSNEQFF.

The V and J genes are TRBV9 and TRBJ2-7; tentative D call: TRBD1 (6 bases). The germline CDR1 and CDR2 sequences are SGDLS and YYNGEE. V dropped 4 bases and J dropped 3 bases, with 20 bases sitting between them. The CDR3 extends over 16 amino acids. CDR3 loop: CASSRYRTVSLYEQYF. DNA of the CDR3: TGTGCCAGCAGCCGCTACAGGACAGTTTCCCTCTACGAGCAGTACTTC. The variable domain in full, completed from reference TRBV9 and TRBJ2-7, reads DSGVTQTPKHLITATGQRVTLRCSPRSGDLSVYWYQQSLDQGLQFLIQYYNGEERAKGNILERFSAQQFPDLHSELNLSSLELGDSALYFCASSRYRTVSLYEQYFGPGTRLTVT.

The CDR3 reads CASSLVTGGSYEQYF. Written as DNA, the CDR3 is TGTGCCAGCAGCTTAGTCACAGGGGGCTCCTACGAGCAGTACTTC. The V gene is TRBV7-2, the J gene TRBJ2-7; 8 bases line up with TRBD1. This CDR3 spans 15 amino acids. Germline values: CDR1 SGHTA, CDR2 FQGNSA. V trimming: 1 base; J trimming: 0 bases; junction bases outside the gene matches: 2.

The chain uses TRBV5-1 and TRBJ2-3; no firm D call. Germline assignment: CDR1 SGHRS and CDR2 YFSETQ. Trimming took off 4 bases at V and 3 bases at J, with 3 bases between the two ends. This CDR3 comprises 11 residues. For the CDR3, the DNA is TGCGCCAGCAGCGTAACAGATACGCAGTATTTT. Amino acids: CASSVTDTQYF.

The gene calls are TRBV5-1 and TRBJ2-3; D not certain. Trimming removed 2 bases at V and 3 bases at J, with 4 bases between. Germline CDR1 and CDR2: SGHRS and YFSETQ. The CDR3 is made up of 12 amino acids. The CDR3: CASSFSTDTQYF. The CDR3 DNA reads as TGCGCCAGCAGCTTCTCGACAGATACGCAGTATTTT.

This clone showed up just once. V and J are TRBV11-2 and TRBJ1-2; 11 bases agree with TRBD1. The CDR3 totals 13 residues. CDR1 is SGHAT and CDR2 is FQNNGV in the germline V gene. The trim removed 5 bases at V and 8 bases at J, leaving 4 bases unmatched. The CDR3 here is CASSPRDRGGYTF. As DNA, the CDR3 is TGTGCCAGCAGCCCACGGGACAGGGGGGGCTACACCTTC.

This clone came up once. The gene calls are TRBV4-3 and TRBJ1-3; D not certain. CDR1 and CDR2 from the germline V gene are LGHNA and YSLEER. Trimming shortened V by 1 base and J by 3 bases, and 10 bases separated the two germline ends. The CDR3 runs 15 residues. The CDR3 sequence is CASSQALAGGNTIYF. CDR3 DNA sequence: TGCGCCAGCAGCCAAGCGCTGGCTGGTGGAAACACCATATATTTT.

In its sample, this clone was seen a few times. V usage is TRBV10-3 and J usage is TRBJ2-1, with TRBD2 identical over 9 bases. This CDR3 is 15 amino acids long. Germline CDR1 ENHRY, CDR2 SYGVKD. V lost 3 bases to trimming and J lost 7 bases; unmatched junction nucleotides: 7. CDR3 protein: CAISEASGIRNEQFF. CDR3 sequence (DNA): TGTGCCATCAGTGAAGCTAGCGGGATTCGGAATGAGCAGTTCTTC.

The genes are TRBV5-4 and TRBJ2-1; 11 nucleotides line up with TRBD1. The CDR3 totals 15 residues. The junction had 10 bases not matched to a gene; V was cut back by 5 bases and J by 9 bases. Germline CDR1 SGHNT, CDR2 YYREEE (reference sequence). CDR3 loop: CASRLPGQGGPEQFF. The CDR3 DNA follows: TGTGCCAGCAGACTACCGGGACAGGGGGGTCCTGAGCAGTTCTTC.

This sequence joins TRBV11-3 and TRBJ1-5; the D is unclear. V was shortened by 0 bases and J by 3 bases, with 21 bases between the two germline ends. CDR1 and CDR2 from the germline V gene are SGHNT and YENEEA. This CDR3 comprises 19 residues. CDR3 residues: CASSLDFNEQKTNNQPQHF. The CDR3 region has the DNA TGTGCCAGCAGCTTAGATTTTAACGAGCAGAAGACGAACAATCAGCCCCAGCATTTT. Based on the CDR3 plus reference TRBV11-3 and TRBJ1-5, the full variable domain is EAGVVQSPRYKIIEKKQPVAFWCNPISGHNTLYWYLQNLGQGPELLIRYENEEAVDDSQLPKDRFSAERLKGVDSTLKIQPAELGDSAVYLCASSLDFNEQKTNNQPQHFGDGTRLSIL.

The V call is TRBV4-1, the J call TRBJ2-1; 14 positions match TRBD2. From germline, CDR1 is MGHRA and CDR2 YSYEKL. Trimming removed 3 bases from V and 0 bases from J; junction bases left unmatched: 1. The CDR3 contains 17 residues. DNA for the CDR3: TGCGCCAGCAGCCACGGGACTAGCGGGAGCTCCTACAATGAGCAGTTCTTC. Translating it yields CASSHGTSGSSYNEQFF.

The gene calls are TRBV5-1 and TRBJ2-3; D may be TRBD1 or TRBD2 (6 bases each). Trimming removed 1 base from V and 6 bases from J, with 9 bases in between. The length of the CDR3 is 13 residues. The germline V gene has CDR1 SGHRS and CDR2 YFSETQ. In DNA form, the CDR3 reads TGCGCCAGCAGCTTGTGGGGGGCGGATACGCAGTATTTT. Protein sequence: CASSLWGADTQYF.

The J gene is TRBJ2-1, the V gene TRBV19; D possibly corresponds to TRBD2 (6 bases). Trimming left V 0 bases short and J 3 bases short, with 12 bases between. This CDR3 has 16 amino acids. Per the germline V gene, CDR1 is LNHDA and CDR2 is SQIVND (reference sequence). CDR3 protein: CASSIDRLEVYNEQFF. CDR3 DNA sequence: TGTGCCAGTAGTATAGATCGACTAGAAGTCTACAATGAGCAGTTCTTC.

The chain combines TRBV7-2 with TRBJ2-1; no firm D call. V was shortened by 3 bases and J by 3 bases, with 12 bases between the two germline ends. CDR3 length: 15 residues. The germline V gene has CDR1 SGHTA and CDR2 FQGNSA. CDR3 coding DNA: TGTGCCAGCAGCTTTGACCGATTACGCTACAATGAGCAGTTCTTC. Translated: CASSFDRLRYNEQFF.

The chain joins TRBV19 to TRBJ2-5; TRBD1 agrees at 7 bases. Looked up from germline, CDR1 is LNHDA and CDR2 is SQIVND (reference sequence). The V segment lost 4 bases and the J segment 0 bases; nucleotides outside the gene matches: 2. The CDR3 has 14 residues. Here the CDR3 reads CASSRGQNQETQYF. The CDR3 DNA reads TGTGCCAGTAGTAGGGGACAGAACCAAGAGACCCAGTACTTC.

V gene TRBV10-1 combines with J gene TRBJ1-5; no reliable D call. The germline CDR1 and CDR2 sequences are WNHNN and SYGVQD (reference sequence). Trimming left V 6 bases short and J 5 bases short, with 11 bases between. This CDR3 contains 13 residues. This chain's CDR3 is CASSQDEDQPQHF. The CDR3, as DNA: TGCGCCAGCAGCCAGGACGAGGATCAGCCCCAGCATTTT.

The J gene is TRBJ2-5, the V gene TRBV29-1; D perhaps matches TRBD2 (6 bases). Gene TRBJ2-7 matches the end of the DNA better, so the J call may be wrong. Germline V CDR1 and CDR2: SQVTM, ANQGSEA. The CDR3 consists of 12 residues. The CDR3, as DNA: TGCAGCGTGGGGGACTTCGGGTACGAGCAGTACTTC. Translating it yields CSVGDFGYEQYF.

The CDR3 sequence is CASSQNIQLTPYGYTF. In DNA form, the CDR3 reads TGTGCCAGCAGCCAGAATATCCAGCTTACACCTTATGGCTACACCTTC. J is TRBJ1-2 and V is TRBV16; D remains ambiguous. Germline values: CDR1 KGHSY, CDR2 FQNENV. Deletions cut 3 bases from V and 5 bases from J, with 19 bases between. This CDR3 is 16 amino acids long.

The rearrangement joins TRBV20-1 to TRBJ1-6; D call uncertain. With 3 bases removed from V and 14 bases from J, the gap between germline ends came to 11 bases. The CDR3 length is 11 residues. Germline V gene sequence: CDR1 DFQATT, CDR2 SNEGSKA (reference sequence). The CDR3 protein is CSASLVATLHF. The CDR3 DNA follows: TGCAGTGCTAGTCTTGTCGCCACCCTCCACTTT.

The chain has TRBV5-4 and TRBJ2-2; 13 bases map to TRBD2. The CDR3 sequence is 15 residues long. V was pared by 4 bases and J by 8 bases, with 5 bases of the junction left unmatched. The germline CDR1 and CDR2 sequences are SGHNT and YYREEE (reference sequence). In DNA form, the CDR3 reads TGTGCCAGCAGCGGACTAGCGGGAGTTTCGGGGGAGCTGTTTTTT. It codes for CASSGLAGVSGELFF.

This clone showed up just a few times. The chain joins TRBV6-5 to TRBJ1-5, with TRBD1 matching 8 bases. V was pared by 5 bases and J by 3 bases, with 6 bases of the junction left unmatched. Germline CDR1 MNHEY, CDR2 SVGAGI. The CDR3 is 15 amino acids. This CDR3 reads CASSKTGADNQPQHF. CDR3 bases: TGTGCCAGCAGTAAGACAGGGGCCGACAATCAGCCCCAGCATTTT.